This paragraph reports one T cell receptor beta chain. No cognate antigen has been identified for it. No base qualities exist here, and no much larger clone lies one base off it. The data originate from a study of blood T cells in healthy people across ages (dated by TCRdb to about 2015). Turning to the overall study: In model experiments, template switching captured roughly one uniquely barcoded TCR beta cDNA molecule for every two T cells. To track age-related changes in TCR beta repertoire diversity, the study relied on deep sequencing normalized with unique cDNA molecular identifiers. The donors were divided into four age groups: young (average around 17 years), middle-aged (approximately 39), aged (approximately 62) and long-lived (approximately 74). To avoid experimental bias, donors of different ages were randomly spread across the sequencing lanes. The study analyzed two additional independent replicas of 1 million unique cDNA reads from the same blood draw for two donors, one aged 18 to 29 and one aged 80 or older. The investigation overall reported the following: Compared with the aged group, the long-lived group had more naive CD4+ T cells, fewer expanded clones and increased TCR diversity, suggesting age selection. Conclusive comparison of naive and antigen-experienced compartments was prevented by the profiling of bulk unsorted PBMCs. Estimates of total diversity based on one million sequenced T cells were considered lower bounds and underestimates. Because donor CMV infection status was unknown, age-related changes in expanded clonotypes were potentially confounded. A strong correlation was found between observed TCR beta diversity and the percentage of naive T cells measured by flow cytometry. Observed TCR beta diversity per million T cells fell roughly linearly with age, and a significant reduction was already apparent by age about 38.

Library prep was done by 5' RACE. The sequencer listed for this sample is Illumina HiSeq 2500. A second PCR of about 6 to 12 cycles was run with a J-beta primer mix and a sample-barcoded 5' primer. A template-switch 5' adaptor carrying 12 random nucleotides introduced a unique molecular identifier onto each TCR beta cDNA molecule. Each sample yielded at least 3 million CDR3-containing paired-end reads. First-strand cDNA synthesis was performed from all RNA using the Mint cDNA synthesis kit, with priming by a TRBC-specific oligonucleotide. Following uracil-DNA glycosylase treatment, all cDNA underwent a first 18-cycle PCR with the universal primers M1SS and BC2_uni_R. The authors processed their data as follows. Each sample was normalized by randomly selecting 1 million high-quality reads, each carrying a distinct molecular identifier. Instead of being binned into consensus sequences, reads with shared molecular identifiers were discarded. MiTCR, run with a Q25 quality threshold and the strictest error-elimination algorithm, handled CDR3 identification, clonotype clustering and error correction. A nonparametric unseen species model with Euler transformation was used to estimate lower-bound total TCR beta diversity. TCRdb handled the public reads itself, with Q25 trimming in fastp and clone calling in MiXCR, and kept productive beta chains. Each entry merges the rows of one CDR3 protein and shows their most common DNA and genes. The V and J calls were determined by TCRdb, not by the authors. This sample has just over 1 million distinct CDR3 sequences in its table, and roughly 45% of those were observed once. The top ten hold approximately 17% of the sample.

Donors were 39 systemically healthy Caucasian individuals from Russia aged about 6 to 100 years. Around 10 milliliters of peripheral blood were collected from each donor into EDTA-treated Vacutainer tubes. Ficoll-Paque density-gradient centrifugation was used to isolate PBMCs, with at least 6 million per sample. Total RNA was extracted from PBMCs with Trizol reagent, with at least 6 micrograms obtained per sample. The percentages of naive CD45RAhigh/CD27high T cells were determined by flow cytometry on a PBMC aliquot from every donor. The germline V gene encodes CDR1 PRHDT and CDR2 FYEKMQ (reference sequence). Measured from the cysteine to the phenylalanine, the CDR3 is 16 residues long. Left in the record is the CDR3 DNA by itself, 48 bases read in frame from the first base. Ends trimmed: V by 0 bases, J by 5 bases; bases unmatched to a gene: 5.

The sequence derives from a woman in her sixties or seventies in good health. This sequence uses TRBV13 and TRBJ2-5; 11 bases in the middle match TRBD2. The material sequenced was blood. This receptor carries the CDR3 CASSLGVSGRAETQYF. The nucleotide sequence is TGTGCCAGCAGCTTAGGCGTTAGCGGGAGGGCGGAGACCCAGTACTTC.